Presented here are 24 T cell receptor beta chains from one specimen sequenced in a study of T cell responses to AZD1222 COVID-19 vaccine. Clones were sequenced by immunoSEQ multiplex PCR, and TCRdb holds only the in-frame ones, with some missing. In the table there are about 88,000 clones, roughly nine tenths of which are singletons. This specimen was peripheral blood, taken 28 days after the second AZD1222 dose. These receptors were obtained from an adult who received the AZD1222 COVID-19 vaccine.

The chain combines TRBV4-2 with TRBJ2-1, with TRBD2 identical over 9 bases. The CDR3 consists of 19 residues. From germline, CDR1 is LGHNA and CDR2 YNFKEQ. J gave up 9 bases and V 4 bases, and 22 bases lay outside the gene matches. The CDR3 region is CASSPTSLPRGGAVGEQFF. The CDR3 region has the DNA TGTGCCAGCAGCCCGACCTCACTTCCCCGCGGGGGGGCCGTTGGTGAGCAGTTCTTC.

This clone was observed a handful of times. V is TRBV28 and J is TRBJ2-7, with 8 bases that match TRBD1. Per germline, CDR1 MDHEN and CDR2 SYDVKM. The CDR3 has 14 amino acids. Unmatched junction bases numbered 5, after V lost 5 bases and J lost 2 bases. DNA of the CDR3: TGTGCCAGCAGTAAAAAGGGACAGGCCTACGAGCAGTACTTC. Amino acid sequence: CASSKKGQAYEQYF.

The chain links TRBV2 to TRBJ1-1; tentative D call: TRBD1 (5 bases). V dropped 3 bases and J dropped 8 bases, with 16 bases sitting between them. The CDR3 covers 14 residues. Germline V gives CDR1 SNHLY, CDR2 FYNNEI. CDR3 nucleotide sequence: TGTGCCAGCAGTGACCGGGGGAGGGCCGTGGAAGCTTTCTTT. Translated, it gives CASSDRGRAVEAFF.

The chain uses TRBV29-1 and TRBJ2-3; 10 bases align to TRBD2. V lost 1 base and J lost 0; bases outside the gene matches: 4. In germline, CDR1 is SQVTM, CDR2 ANQGSEA. This CDR3 has 16 amino acids. The CDR3 spells CSVEAVLAGSTDTQYF. In DNA form, the CDR3 reads TGCAGCGTTGAAGCGGTACTAGCGGGGAGCACAGATACGCAGTATTTT.

The rearrangement uses TRBV27 and TRBJ1-4; no firm D call. The length of the CDR3 is 13 residues. V lost 6 bases and J 8 bases, leaving 13 bases between the germline ends. Looked up from germline, CDR1 is MNHEY and CDR2 is SMNVEV (reference sequence). CDR3 sequence: CASRDTGEEKLFF. In nucleotides, the CDR3 is TGTGCCAGCAGAGACACCGGCGAGGAAAAACTGTTTTTT.

V usage is TRBV4-2 and J usage is TRBJ2-1; D is uncertain. Germline CDR1 reads LGHNA; CDR2 reads YNFKEQ. Trimming shortened V by 1 base and J by 0 bases, and 10 bases separated the two germline ends. The CDR3 extends over 16 amino acids. CDR3 residues: CASSQGVSLSYNEQFF. In DNA, the CDR3 is TGTGCCAGCAGCCAAGGTGTCTCCCTCTCCTACAATGAGCAGTTCTTC.

The chain joins TRBV12-5 to TRBJ1-2; possible D gene TRBD1, 5 bases. Germline assignment: CDR1 LGHNT and CDR2 FRNRAP. This CDR3 has 13 amino acids. V lost 9 bases and J lost 4, with 15 bases in between. The CDR3 DNA reads TGTGCTAGCCAATGGGGGGGTGGCTATGGCTACACCTTC. Protein: CASQWGGGYGYTF.

The chain recombines TRBV2 with TRBJ2-7, with TRBD1 matching 10 bases. The CDR3 is made up of 19 amino acids. Germline assignment: CDR1 SNHLY and CDR2 FYNNEI. Trimming took 6 bases from V and 3 from J; bases not matched to a gene: 20. DNA of the CDR3: TGTGCCAGCAGCTTTCCCCGGGACAGGGGTTCTCTAGGCGGCTACGAGCAGTACTTC. Protein sequence: CASSFPRDRGSLGGYEQYF.

The chain has TRBV5-6 and TRBJ2-5; the D is unclear. V was cut by 5 bases and J by 4 bases, with 15 bases left in between. The CDR3 has 14 amino acids. The germline gives CDR1 SGHDT, CDR2 YYEEEE. The CDR3 spells CASSQRGLGETQYF. For the CDR3, the DNA is TGTGCCAGCAGTCAGAGAGGTCTGGGAGAGACCCAGTACTTC.

V gene TRBV7-3 combines with J gene TRBJ1-2; perhaps TRBD1 as D (5 bases). The V end lost 0 bases, the J end lost 6 bases, and 11 bases lay between the germline ends. The germline CDR1 and CDR2 sequences are SGHTA and FQGTGA. The CDR3 has 14 residues. Written as DNA, the CDR3 is TGTGCCAGCAGCTTAACGATCCAGGGTGATGGCTACACCTTC. Translated, it gives CASSLTIQGDGYTF. Filled out from reference TRBV7-3 and TRBJ1-2, the complete variable domain reads GAGVSQTPSNKVTEKGKYVELRCDPISGHTALYWYRQSLGQGPEFLIYFQGTGAADDSGLPNDRFFAVRPEGSVSTLKIQRTERGDSAVYLCASSLTIQGDGYTFGSGTRLTVV.

The J gene is TRBJ1-2, the V gene TRBV11-2; no clear D. Germline V gene sequence: CDR1 SGHAT, CDR2 FQNNGV. This CDR3 contains 15 residues. V shed 1 base and J shed 1 base, with 10 bases lying between them. DNA for the CDR3: TGTGCCAGCAGCTTAGCCCCAGGTTTTAACTATGGCTACACCTTC. It translates to CASSLAPGFNYGYTF.

CDR3 residues: CATLGPGVGNTIYF. The DNA of the CDR3 is TGTGCCACCCTAGGGCCAGGGGTCGGAAACACCATATATTTT. The rearrangement links TRBV6-5 to TRBJ1-3; the D gene is possibly TRBD1 (6 bases). The CDR3 spans 14 residues. CDR1 is MNHEY and CDR2 is SVGAGI in the germline V gene. V was clipped by 10 bases and J by 4 bases, with 17 bases between them.

V is TRBV12-3 or TRBV12-4 and J is TRBJ2-3; no clear D. Trimming pared 3 bases from V and 11 bases from J, leaving 12 bases between. This CDR3 comprises 12 residues. The CDR3 sequence is CASSFGPYGQYF. DNA for the CDR3: TGTGCCAGCAGTTTCGGGCCGTATGGGCAGTATTTT.

The sample holds a few counts of this clone. This chain joins TRBV7-2 and TRBJ2-1, with D perhaps assigned TRBD1 or TRBD2 (5 bases each). V lost 4 bases and J 9 bases, leaving 22 bases between the germline ends. The CDR3 is 16 amino acids. Germline V gives CDR1 SGHTA, CDR2 FQGNSA. The CDR3 loop reads CASSSRQGTSYPEQFF. The CDR3 region has the DNA TGTGCCAGCAGCTCCCGGCAGGGTACTAGTTACCCTGAGCAGTTCTTC.

This chain connects TRBV6-5 to TRBJ1-5; 7 bases map to TRBD1. The trim removed 6 bases at V and 3 bases at J, leaving 2 bases unmatched. Germline assignment: CDR1 MNHEY and CDR2 SVGAGI. CDR3 length: 13 residues. The CDR3 DNA reads TGTGCCAGCAGAGGGACAGTCAATCAGCCCCAGCATTTT. Translated: CASRGTVNQPQHF.

The rearrangement joins TRBV29-1 to TRBJ1-1; D might be TRBD1 (5 bases). Looked up from germline, CDR1 is SQVTM and CDR2 is ANQGSEA. CDR3 length: 15 amino acids. The V gene lost 3 bases and the J gene lost 0 bases, with 14 bases spanning the gap. CDR3 DNA: TGCAGCGTTGACAGGGCCAGGAAGATGAACACTGAAGCTTTCTTT. Protein: CSVDRARKMNTEAFF.

The chain links TRBV19 to TRBJ2-5, with 8 bases matching TRBD2. The CDR3 covers 15 residues. V lost 4 bases, J lost 4 bases, and 8 bases stayed unmatched. Germline CDR1 reads LNHDA; CDR2 reads SQIVND (reference sequence). CDR3 loop: CASSSGLAGRETQYF. The CDR3 DNA follows: TGTGCCAGTAGTAGCGGACTAGCCGGGCGAGAGACCCAGTACTTC. The entire variable domain, with the rest obtained from reference TRBV19 and TRBJ2-5, is as follows: DGGITQSPKYLFRKEGQNVTLSCEQNLNHDAMYWYRQDPGQGLRLIYYSQIVNDFQKGDIAEGYSVSREKKESFPLTVTSAQKNPTAFYLCASSSGLAGRETQYFGPGTRLLVL.

The chain employs TRBV7-2 and TRBJ2-5; 9 bases map to TRBD2. CDR1 and CDR2 (germline): SGHTA, FQGNSA. CDR3 length equals 17 residues. The junction had 7 bases not matched to a gene; V was cut back by 1 base and J by 1 base. The CDR3 DNA is TGTGCCAGCAGCTTAGGAAGGCGGGGGGGCCCCCAAGAGACCCAGTACTTC. Translating gives CASSLGRRGGPQETQYF.

This sequence joins TRBV6-2 or TRBV6-3 and TRBJ2-7, with 7 bases fitting TRBD1. Germline CDR1 MNHEY, CDR2 SVGEGT. This CDR3 is 14 amino acids long. Trimming took 2 bases from V and 6 from J; bases not matched to a gene: 7. The CDR3: CASSYARQGGEQYF. The CDR3 DNA sequence: TGTGCCAGCAGTTACGCCCGACAGGGTGGCGAGCAGTACTTC.

J is TRBJ1-5 and V is TRBV25-1; no clear D gene. Germline CDR1 is MGHDK and CDR2 is SYGVNS. The CDR3 has 14 residues. The V and J ends lost 4 bases and 1 base respectively, with 8 bases between them. CDR3 in amino acids: CASSVPGSNQPQHF. Written as DNA, the CDR3 is TGTGCCAGCAGTGTACCGGGGAGCAATCAGCCCCAGCATTTT. Full variable domain (outside the CDR3, taken from reference TRBV25-1 and TRBJ1-5): EADIYQTPRYLVIGTGKKITLECSQTMGHDKMYWYQQDPGMELHLIHYSYGVNSTEKGDLSSESTVSRIRTEHFPLTLESARPSHTSQYLCASSVPGSNQPQHFGDGTRLSIL.

This chain uses TRBV6-5 with TRBJ1-3; the D is unclear. V was pared by 5 bases and J by 2 bases, with 13 bases between. CDR3 length: 15 residues. Germline V gene lookup returns CDR1 MNHEY and CDR2 SVGAGI. The CDR3 sequence is CASSQSYGTGNTIYF. The DNA of the CDR3 is TGTGCCAGCAGTCAATCGTACGGGACTGGAAACACCATATATTTT.

This chain links TRBV18 with TRBJ2-7; no definite D call. V shed 5 bases and J shed 4 bases, with 18 bases lying between them. The length of the CDR3 is 15 residues. Germline V lookup: CDR1 KGHSH, CDR2 LQKENI. Written as DNA, the CDR3 is TGTGCCAGCTCATCCCGGTTTGTTAGGATTTACGAGCAGTACTTC. This encodes CASSSRFVRIYEQYF.

This chain uses TRBV2 with TRBJ1-5; no reliable D call. Germline V lookup: CDR1 SNHLY, CDR2 FYNNEI. The CDR3 extends over 12 amino acids. The V end was cut by 7 bases, the J end by 4 bases, with 8 bases between. The CDR3 coding sequence is TGTGCCAGCAACCGGGATAATCAGCCCCAGCATTTT. This gives the protein CASNRDNQPQHF. Supplemented by reference TRBV2 and TRBJ1-5, the full variable domain reads EPEVTQTPSHQVTQMGQEVILRCVPISNHLYFYWYRQILGQKVEFLVSFYNNEISEKSEIFDDQFSVERPDGSNFTLKIRSTKLEDSAMYFCASNRDNQPQHFGDGTRLSIL.

The chain is built from TRBV18 and TRBJ1-4; D is unclear. Trimming shortened V by 0 bases and J by 6 bases, and 8 bases separated the two germline ends. Germline assignment: CDR1 KGHSH and CDR2 LQKENI. The CDR3 runs 14 residues. CDR3 nucleotides: TGTGCCAGCTCACCACCTACTCAGGATGAAAAACTGTTTTTT. It codes for CASSPPTQDEKLFF.